This TCR beta chain is drawn from a study of blood T cell repertoires in COVID-19. Repertoires were generated with immunoSEQ multiplex PCR, while TCRdb's copy carries only in-frame clones and drops some. The table records approximately 70,000 clones, 85% to 90% of them present only once. Germline V gene sequence: CDR1 SGHAT, CDR2 FQNNGV. The length of the CDR3 is 15 residues. V was pared by 7 bases and J by 1 base, with 14 bases between. The TCR sequence derives from a human donor in a cohort sampled during active COVID-19. This sequence joins TRBV11-2 and TRBJ1-3, with D perhaps matching TRBD1 (5 bases). Sequences were obtained from peripheral blood. The CDR3 nucleotides are TGTGCCAGCACCCAGGGAATTAGGTCTGGAAACACCATATATTTT. This sequence encodes CASTQGIRSGNTIYF.